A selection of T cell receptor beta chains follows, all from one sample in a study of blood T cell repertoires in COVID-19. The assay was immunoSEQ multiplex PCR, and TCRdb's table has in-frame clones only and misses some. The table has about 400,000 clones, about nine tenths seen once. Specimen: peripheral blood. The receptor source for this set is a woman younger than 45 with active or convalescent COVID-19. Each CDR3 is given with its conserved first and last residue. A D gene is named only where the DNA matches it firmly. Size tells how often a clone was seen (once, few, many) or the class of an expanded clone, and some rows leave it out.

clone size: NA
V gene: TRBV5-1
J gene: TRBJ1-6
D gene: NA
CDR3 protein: CASSLAPGQNSPLHF
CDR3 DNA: TGCGCCAGCAGCTTGGCCCCAGGACAGAATTCACCCCTCCACTTT

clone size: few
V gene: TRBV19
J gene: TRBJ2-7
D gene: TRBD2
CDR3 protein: CASSPQTSGGALVYEQYF
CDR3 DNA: TGTGCCAGTAGTCCCCAGACTAGCGGGGGGGCCTTGGTTTACGAGCAGTACTTC

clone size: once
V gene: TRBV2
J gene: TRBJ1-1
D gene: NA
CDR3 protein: CASSEGPGMNTEAFF
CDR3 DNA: TGTGCCAGCAGTGAAGGACCGGGGATGAACACTGAAGCTTTCTTT

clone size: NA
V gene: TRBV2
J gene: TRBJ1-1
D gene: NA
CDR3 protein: CASRGQLNTEAFF
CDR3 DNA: TGTGCCAGCAGGGGACAACTGAACACTGAAGCTTTCTTT

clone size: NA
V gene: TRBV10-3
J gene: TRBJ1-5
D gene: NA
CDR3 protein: CAISEGQFNQPQHF
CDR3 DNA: TGTGCCATCAGTGAGGGACAGTTTAATCAGCCCCAGCATTTT

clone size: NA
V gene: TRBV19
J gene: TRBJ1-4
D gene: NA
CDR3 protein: CASSIAGGGEKLFF
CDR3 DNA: TGTGCCAGTAGTATAGCTGGGGGCGGCGAAAAACTGTTTTTT

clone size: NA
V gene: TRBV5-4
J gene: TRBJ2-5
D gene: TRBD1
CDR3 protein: CASSLAPGQGYQETQYF
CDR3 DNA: TGTGCCAGCAGCTTGGCTCCGGGACAGGGTTATCAAGAGACCCAGTACTTC

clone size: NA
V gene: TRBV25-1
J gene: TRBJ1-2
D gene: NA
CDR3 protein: CASSPRGGANYGYTF
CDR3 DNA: TGTGCCAGCAGTCCCCGGGGGGGGGCTAACTATGGCTACACCTTC

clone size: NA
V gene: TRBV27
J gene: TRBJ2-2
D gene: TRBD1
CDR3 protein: CASSLLDRGLGERTGELFF
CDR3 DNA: TGTGCCAGCAGTTTATTGGACAGGGGATTAGGGGAGAGGACCGGGGAGCTGTTTTTT

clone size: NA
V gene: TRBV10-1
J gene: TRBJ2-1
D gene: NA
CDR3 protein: CASSVSLGGEQFF
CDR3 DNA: TGCGCCAGCAGTGTCAGCCTAGGTGGTGAGCAGTTCTTC

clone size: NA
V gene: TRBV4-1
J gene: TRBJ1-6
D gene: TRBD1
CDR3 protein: CASRQGAVDSPLHF
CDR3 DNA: TGCGCCAGCAGGCAGGGGGCAGTTGATTCACCCCTCCACTTT

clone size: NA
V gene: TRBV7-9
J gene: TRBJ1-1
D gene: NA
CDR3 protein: CASSPQGGNTEAFF
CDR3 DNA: TGTGCCAGCAGCCCACAAGGGGGTAACACTGAAGCTTTCTTT

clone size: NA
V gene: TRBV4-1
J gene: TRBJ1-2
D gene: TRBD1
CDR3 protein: CASSQLDRGRGYTF
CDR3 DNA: TGCGCCAGCAGCCAATTAGACAGGGGGCGTGGCTACACCTTC

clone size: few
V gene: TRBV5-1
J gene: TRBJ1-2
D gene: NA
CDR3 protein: CASSFGPQADYGYTF
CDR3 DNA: TGCGCCAGCAGCTTTGGGCCTCAAGCGGACTATGGCTACACCTTC

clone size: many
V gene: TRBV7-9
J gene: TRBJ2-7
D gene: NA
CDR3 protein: CASSSGPSEQYF
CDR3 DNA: TGTGCCAGCAGCTCCGGTCCCTCCGAGCAGTACTTC

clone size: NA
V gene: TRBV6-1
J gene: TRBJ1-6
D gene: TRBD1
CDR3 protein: CASSEDRTNSPLHF
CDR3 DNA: TGTGCCAGCAGTGAGGACAGGACCAATTCACCCCTCCACTTT

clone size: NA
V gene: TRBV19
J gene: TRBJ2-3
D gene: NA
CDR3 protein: CASSWQSSTDTQYF
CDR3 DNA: TGTGCCAGTAGTTGGCAGTCGTCCACAGATACGCAGTATTTT

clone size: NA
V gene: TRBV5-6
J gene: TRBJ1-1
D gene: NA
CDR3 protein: CASSLATDTEAFF
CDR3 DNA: TGTGCCAGCAGCTTGGCTACGGACACTGAAGCTTTCTTT

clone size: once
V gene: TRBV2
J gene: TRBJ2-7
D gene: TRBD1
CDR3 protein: CASSEVLTGQGYEQYF
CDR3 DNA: TGTGCCAGCAGTGAAGTACTGACGGGACAGGGCTACGAGCAGTACTTC

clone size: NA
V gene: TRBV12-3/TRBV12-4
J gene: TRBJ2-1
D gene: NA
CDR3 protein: CASSPGTSPFF
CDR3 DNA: TGTGCCAGCAGCCCTGGCACTAGTCCGTTCTTC

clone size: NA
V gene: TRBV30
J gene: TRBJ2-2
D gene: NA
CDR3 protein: CAWSVVGSGAGELFF
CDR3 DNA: TGTGCCTGGAGTGTAGTTGGGAGTGGTGCCGGGGAGCTGTTTTTT

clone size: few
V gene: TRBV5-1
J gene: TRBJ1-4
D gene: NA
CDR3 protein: CASSSPTQGLGEKLFF
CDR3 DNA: TGCGCCAGCAGCTCACCGACCCAAGGACTAGGGGAAAAACTGTTTTTT

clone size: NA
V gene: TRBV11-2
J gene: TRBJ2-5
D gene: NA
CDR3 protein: CASSFAIRGAGETQYF
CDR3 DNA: TGTGCCAGCAGCTTTGCCATCCGGGGGGCGGGAGAGACCCAGTACTTC

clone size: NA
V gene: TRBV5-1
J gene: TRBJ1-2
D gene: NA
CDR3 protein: CASSIGYRGGGYTF
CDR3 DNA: TGCGCCAGCAGCATTGGATATAGGGGCGGCGGCTACACCTTC

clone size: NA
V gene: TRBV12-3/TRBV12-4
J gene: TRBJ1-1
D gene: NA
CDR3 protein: CASSLEPGWVPFF
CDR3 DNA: TGTGCCAGCAGTTTAGAACCAGGGTGGGTTCCTTTCTTT

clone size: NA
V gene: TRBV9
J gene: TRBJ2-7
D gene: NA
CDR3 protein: CASSDRDGRYEQYF
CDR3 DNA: TGTGCCAGCAGCGACCGGGACGGGAGATACGAGCAGTACTTC

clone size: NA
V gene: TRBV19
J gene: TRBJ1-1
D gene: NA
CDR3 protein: CASSHREDTEAFF
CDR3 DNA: TGTGCCAGTAGTCATAGGGAGGACACTGAAGCTTTCTTT

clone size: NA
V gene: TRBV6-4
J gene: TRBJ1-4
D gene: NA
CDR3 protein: CASSDLPLLATNEKLFF
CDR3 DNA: TGTGCCAGCAGTGACTTGCCTCTACTTGCAACTAATGAAAAACTGTTTTTT

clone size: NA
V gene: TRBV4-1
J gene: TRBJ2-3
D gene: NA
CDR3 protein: CASSQEESGTPSTDTQYF
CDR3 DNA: TGCGCCAGCAGCCAGGAGGAGTCCGGGACACCTAGCACAGATACGCAGTATTTT

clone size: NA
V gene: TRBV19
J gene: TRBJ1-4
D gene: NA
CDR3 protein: CATNPTGRANEKLFF
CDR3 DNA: TGTGCCACCAACCCCACAGGGAGAGCTAATGAAAAACTGTTTTTT

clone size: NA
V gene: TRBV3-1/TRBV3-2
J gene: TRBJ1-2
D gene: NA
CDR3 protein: CATLGPANYGYTF
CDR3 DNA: TGTGCCACCTTGGGGCCAGCTAACTATGGCTACACCTTC

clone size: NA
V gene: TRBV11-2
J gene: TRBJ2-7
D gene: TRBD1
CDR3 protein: CASSLGAGGAYEQYF
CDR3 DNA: TGTGCCAGCAGCTTAGGGGCAGGGGGTGCCTACGAGCAGTACTTC

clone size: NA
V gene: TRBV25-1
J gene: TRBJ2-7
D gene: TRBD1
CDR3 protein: CATWTGGLDEQYF
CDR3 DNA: TGTGCCACGTGGACAGGGGGTTTGGACGAGCAGTACTTC

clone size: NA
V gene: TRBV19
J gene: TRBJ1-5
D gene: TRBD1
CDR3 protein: CASNDLLGQGKGQPQHF
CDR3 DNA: TGTGCCAGTAACGACCTTCTAGGACAGGGTAAGGGCCAGCCCCAGCATTTT

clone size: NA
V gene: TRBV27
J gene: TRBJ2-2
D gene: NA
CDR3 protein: CASSPGIRRVAGELFF
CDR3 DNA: TGTGCCAGCAGTCCCGGGATAAGGAGGGTCGCCGGGGAGCTGTTTTTT

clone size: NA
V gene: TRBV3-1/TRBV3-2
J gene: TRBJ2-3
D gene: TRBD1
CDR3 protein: CASSPPADRGSEDTQYF
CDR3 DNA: TGTGCCAGCAGCCCCCCAGCGGACAGGGGATCGGAAGATACGCAGTATTTT

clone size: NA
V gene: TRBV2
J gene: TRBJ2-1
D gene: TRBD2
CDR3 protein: CASSGASGGMTYNEQFF
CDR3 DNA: TGTGCCAGCAGTGGCGCTAGCGGAGGAATGACCTACAATGAGCAGTTCTTC

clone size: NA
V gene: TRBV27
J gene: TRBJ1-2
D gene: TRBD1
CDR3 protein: CASSPGTGRYGYTF
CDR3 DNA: TGTGCCAGCAGTCCAGGGACAGGGAGGTACGGCTACACCTTC

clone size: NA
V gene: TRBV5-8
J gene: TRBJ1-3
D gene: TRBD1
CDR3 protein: CASRLDRAGNTIYF
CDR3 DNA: TGTGCCAGCAGACTGGACAGGGCTGGAAACACCATATATTTT

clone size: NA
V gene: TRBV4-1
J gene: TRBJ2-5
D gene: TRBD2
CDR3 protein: CASSPREEETQYF
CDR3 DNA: TGCGCCAGCAGCCCCCGGGAGGAAGAGACCCAGTACTTC

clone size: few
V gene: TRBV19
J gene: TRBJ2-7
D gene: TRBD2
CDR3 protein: CASSRGGALYEQYF
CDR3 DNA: TGTGCCAGTAGTCGGGGGGGAGCACTGTACGAGCAGTACTTC

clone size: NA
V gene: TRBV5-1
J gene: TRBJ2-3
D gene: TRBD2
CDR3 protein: CASSRTPLLAGGQITQYF
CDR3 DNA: TGCGCCAGCAGCCGAACTCCCCTACTAGCGGGAGGACAGATTACGCAGTATTTT

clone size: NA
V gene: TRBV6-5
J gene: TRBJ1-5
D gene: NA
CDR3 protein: CASSLDSNQPQHF
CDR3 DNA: TGTGCCAGCAGTTTAGATAGCAATCAGCCCCAGCATTTT

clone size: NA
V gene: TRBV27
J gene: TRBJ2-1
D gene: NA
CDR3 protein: CASSLREIRWEFF
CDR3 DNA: TGTGCCAGCAGTTTACGGGAAATCAGGTGGGAGTTCTTC

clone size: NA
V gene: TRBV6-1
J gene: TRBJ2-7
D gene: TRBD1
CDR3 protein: CASSDRQGTYEQYF
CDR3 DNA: TGTGCCAGCAGTGATCGACAGGGGACCTACGAGCAGTACTTC

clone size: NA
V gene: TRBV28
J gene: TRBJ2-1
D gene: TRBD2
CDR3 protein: CASSFLGLAGGPTSYNEQFF
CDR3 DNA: TGTGCCAGCAGTTTCCTAGGACTAGCGGGAGGACCCACCTCCTACAATGAGCAGTTCTTC

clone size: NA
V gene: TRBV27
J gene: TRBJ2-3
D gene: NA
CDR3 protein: CASSSNRAFTDTQYF
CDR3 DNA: TGTGCCAGCAGTTCAAACAGGGCATTCACAGATACGCAGTATTTT

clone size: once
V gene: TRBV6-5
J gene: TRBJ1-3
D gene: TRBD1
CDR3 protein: CASGTGAAGNTIYF
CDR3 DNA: TGTGCCAGCGGGACAGGGGCGGCTGGAAACACCATATATTTT

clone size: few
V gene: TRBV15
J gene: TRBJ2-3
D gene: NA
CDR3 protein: CATSRGDNLIADTQYF
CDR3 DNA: TGTGCCACCAGCAGAGGGGACAACCTTATTGCAGATACGCAGTATTTT

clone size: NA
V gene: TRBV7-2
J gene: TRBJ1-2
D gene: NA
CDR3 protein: CASSPVYGYTF
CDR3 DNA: TGTGCCAGCAGCCCCGTCTATGGCTACACCTTC

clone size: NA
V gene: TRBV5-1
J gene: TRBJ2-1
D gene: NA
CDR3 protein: CASSFFAGARTRGANEQFF
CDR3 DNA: TGCGCCAGCAGCTTCTTTGCGGGAGCCAGGACCCGGGGGGCCAATGAGCAGTTCTTC

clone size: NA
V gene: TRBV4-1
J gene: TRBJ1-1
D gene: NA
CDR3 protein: CASSLSTGIGEAFF
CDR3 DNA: TGCGCCAGCAGCCTAAGCACAGGGATCGGTGAAGCTTTCTTT

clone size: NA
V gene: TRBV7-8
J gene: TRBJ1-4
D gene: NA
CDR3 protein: CASSPTEGEWEKLFF
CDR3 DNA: TGTGCCAGCAGCCCCACTGAGGGGGAATGGGAAAAACTGTTTTTT

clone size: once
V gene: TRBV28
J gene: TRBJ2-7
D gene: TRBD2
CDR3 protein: CASSTAGTSGYEQYF
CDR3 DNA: TGTGCCAGCAGCACCGCCGGGACTAGCGGATACGAGCAGTACTTC